The sequence of this T cell receptor beta chain was determined in a study of STAT3 mutations in large granular lymphocyte leukemia (dated by TCRdb to the late 2010s). Regarding the study in general: Canonical activating STAT3 mutations were detected in roughly half of the longitudinally sequenced T-LGLL patients. Over half of the T-LGLL patients were given one or more immunosuppressive therapy regimens, and around 40% of the treated patients had a hematologic response. Patients with T-cell large granular lymphocyte leukemia underwent serial deep sequencing of TCRbeta CDR3 and STAT3 to reconstruct clonal hierarchy and dynamics. More than 15 representative T-LGLL cases were selected from an initial cohort of 200 to 250 LGL patients for longitudinal TCRbeta and STAT3 sequencing. As controls within the study, a couple of patients with natural killer LGL leukemia were also sequenced longitudinally. For each patient, sequencing was performed at an average of about 4.3 time points, with a range of 2 to 8 samplings.

For this clone: The specificity of this receptor is unknown. Base qualities are missing; no much larger clone stands one base away.

An Illumina MiSeq was used to sequence the TCRbeta libraries, yielding an average of about 42,000 productive templates per sample. Multiplex PCR amplification was used to generate TCRbeta CDR3 libraries with the immunoSEQ assay. For the original study's pipeline: Following a previously defined approach, repertoire diversity was calculated, and values close to 0 point to extremely monoclonal samples. The table comes from immuneACCESS by way of TCRdb, which keeps in-frame sequences with V and J called. Part of the clones is missing from these tables; in studies checked, under half for an unresolved V gene and the rest for unknown reasons. That table supplies the V and J calls and clone size; D and trimming were determined from the DNA. The sample table records over 30,000 clones; more than 70% of these occur just once. The ten largest clonotypes hold 0.4% to 0.55% of the sample. The same DNA, extracted from blood mononuclear cells, served for both TCR sequencing and STAT3 sequencing.

CDR1 and CDR2, looked up from the germline V gene, are ENHRY and SYGVKD. The CDR3 numbers 13 residues from cysteine through phenylalanine. Of all the DNA, just the CDR3 is kept, 39 bases in frame from base 1. V and J lose 6 bases and 8 bases, and a span of 11 bases separates them. Findings and caveats that apply to the study as a whole: Persisting codominant clonotypes in some patients meant a small but highly pathogenic clone may have been missed. TCR clonotype switching after therapy was observed in 6 of 18 patients, and all newly emerging clones were found to be STAT3 wild type. Every T-LGLL patient showed at least one immunodominant TCRbeta clonotype, and about half showed multiple immunodominant subclonotypes. Because no samples were available when a clone first appeared, clonal expansion was inferred from samplings taken at other points. The linking of therapy response to changes in TCR clonal burden was complicated by variable intervals between samplings and differing treatment regimens. The burden of the dominant TCR clone was higher than the STAT3 mutant burden in several patients, which suggests that the STAT3 mutation arose secondarily inside a clone that had already expanded.

This clonotype originated in a human donor with T large granular lymphocyte leukemia. Some clones in this sample may be carry-over from other donors' samples. Sequencing input: PBMCs. The rearrangement combines TRBV10-3 with TRBJ1-6, and perhaps TRBD1 as D gene, on 5 matching bases. The CDR3 reads as follows: CAIRGDLDSPLHF. The DNA is TGTGCCATCAGGGGGGATTTGGATTCACCCCTCCACTTT.